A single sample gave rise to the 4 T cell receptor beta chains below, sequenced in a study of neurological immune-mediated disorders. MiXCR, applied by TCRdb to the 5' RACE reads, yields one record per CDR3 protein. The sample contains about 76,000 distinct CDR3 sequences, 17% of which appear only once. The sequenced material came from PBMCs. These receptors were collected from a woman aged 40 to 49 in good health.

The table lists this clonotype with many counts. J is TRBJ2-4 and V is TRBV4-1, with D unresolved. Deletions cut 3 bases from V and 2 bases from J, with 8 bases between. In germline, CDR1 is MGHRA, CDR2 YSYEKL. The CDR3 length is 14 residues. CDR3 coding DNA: TGCGCCAGCAGCCACCCTGGAACCAAAAACATTCAGTACTTC. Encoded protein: CASSHPGTKNIQYF.

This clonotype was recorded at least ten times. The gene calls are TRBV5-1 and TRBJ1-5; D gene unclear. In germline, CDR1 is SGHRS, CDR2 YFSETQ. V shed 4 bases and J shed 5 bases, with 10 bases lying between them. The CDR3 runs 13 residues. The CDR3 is CASSEGLDQPQHF. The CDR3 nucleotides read TGCGCCAGCAGCGAGGGTCTGGATCAGCCCCAGCATTTT.

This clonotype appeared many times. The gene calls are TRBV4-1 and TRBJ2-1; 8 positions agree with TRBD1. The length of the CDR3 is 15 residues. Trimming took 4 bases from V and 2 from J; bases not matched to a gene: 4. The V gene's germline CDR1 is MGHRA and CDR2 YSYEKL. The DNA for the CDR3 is TGCGCCAGCAGCCTTACAGGGGGTGCCTACAATGAGCAGTTCTTC. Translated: CASSLTGGAYNEQFF.

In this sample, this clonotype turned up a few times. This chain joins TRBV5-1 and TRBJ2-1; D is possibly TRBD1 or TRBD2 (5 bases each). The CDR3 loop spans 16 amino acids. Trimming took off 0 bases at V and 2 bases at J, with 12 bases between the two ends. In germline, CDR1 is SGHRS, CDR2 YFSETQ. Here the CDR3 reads CASSLDERGTYNEQFF. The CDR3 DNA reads TGCGCCAGCAGCTTGGATGAGAGGGGAACCTACAATGAGCAGTTCTTC.